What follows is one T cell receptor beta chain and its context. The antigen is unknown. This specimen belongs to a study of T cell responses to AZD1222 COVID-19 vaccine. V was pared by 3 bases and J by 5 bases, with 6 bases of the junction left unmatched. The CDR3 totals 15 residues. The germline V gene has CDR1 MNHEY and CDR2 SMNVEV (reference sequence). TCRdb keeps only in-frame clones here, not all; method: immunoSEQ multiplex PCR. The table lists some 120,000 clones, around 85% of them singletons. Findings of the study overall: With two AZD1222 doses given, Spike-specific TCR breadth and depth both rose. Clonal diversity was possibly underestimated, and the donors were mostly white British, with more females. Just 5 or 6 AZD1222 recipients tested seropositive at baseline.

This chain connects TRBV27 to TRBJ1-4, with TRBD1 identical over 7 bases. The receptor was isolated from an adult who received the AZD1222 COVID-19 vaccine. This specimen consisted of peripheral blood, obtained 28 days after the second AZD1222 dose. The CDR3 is CASSFALTGNEKLFF. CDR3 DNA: TGTGCCAGCAGTTTCGCCCTGACAGGGAATGAAAAACTGTTTTTT.